One sample yielded the 31 T cell receptor beta chains listed below, sequenced in a study of T cell responses to AZD1222 COVID-19 vaccine. The method was immunoSEQ multiplex PCR; TCRdb's version includes in-frame clones alone and lacks a portion of them. The repertoire holds roughly 120,000 clones, with more than 70% as singletons. The sample in question was peripheral blood, obtained 28 days after the second AZD1222 dose. These receptors were obtained from an adult who received the AZD1222 COVID-19 vaccine.

The rearrangement uses TRBV19 and TRBJ1-5; 9 nucleotides match TRBD1. CDR1 and CDR2 (germline): LNHDA, SQIVND (reference sequence). Unmatched junction bases numbered 8, after V lost 8 bases and J lost 6 bases. The CDR3 is made up of 14 amino acids. CDR3 coding DNA: TGTGCCAGTCGGGGACAGGGAACAGTTCAGCCCCAGCATTTT. Encoded protein: CASRGQGTVQPQHF.

The rearrangement uses TRBV5-1 and TRBJ1-1; D is unresolved. V was shortened by 0 bases and J by 0 bases, with 9 bases between the two germline ends. Germline V gives CDR1 SGHRS, CDR2 YFSETQ. The CDR3 has 15 amino acids. CDR3 loop: CASSLAPSMNTEAFF. CDR3 bases: TGCGCCAGCAGCTTGGCCCCCAGTATGAACACTGAAGCTTTCTTT.

The chain employs TRBV7-9 and TRBJ2-7, with D perhaps TRBD1 or TRBD2 (5 bases each). V lost 5 bases and J lost 3, with 11 bases in between. Germline CDR1 SEHNR, CDR2 FQNEAQ (reference sequence). The CDR3 is 13 amino acids. In nucleotides, the CDR3 is TGTGCCAGCAGCAGCGGACAAATCTACGAGCAGTACTTC. It translates to CASSSGQIYEQYF. Full variable domain (missing parts from reference TRBV7-9 and TRBJ2-7): DTGVSQNPRHKITKRGQNVTFRCDPISEHNRLYWYRQTLGQGPEFLTYFQNEAQLEKSRLLSDRFSAERPKGSFSTLEIQRTEQGDSAMYLCASSSGQIYEQYFGPGTRLTVT.

This clone is a singleton in its sample. As DNA, the CDR3 is TGTGCCAGCAGTTACTCGAGAGGGAGCACTCCTAATTCACCCCTCCACTTT. Its protein product is CASSYSRGSTPNSPLHF. This chain connects TRBV6-2 or TRBV6-3 to TRBJ1-6; D unclear. Germline values: CDR1 MNHEY, CDR2 SVGEGT. The CDR3 runs to 17 residues. V dropped 0 bases and J dropped 6 bases, with 15 bases sitting between them.

J is TRBJ2-1 and V is TRBV25-1; no reliable D call. Trimming removed 3 bases at V and 12 bases at J, with 9 bases between. Germline values: CDR1 MGHDK, CDR2 SYGVNS. The CDR3 runs 11 residues. The CDR3 loop is CASSDLVGQFF. CDR3 bases: TGTGCCAGCAGTGATCTGGTCGGGCAGTTCTTC.

V is TRBV4-3 and J is TRBJ1-1; D may be TRBD1 (5 bases). Germline V gene data show CDR1 as LGHNA and CDR2 as YSLEER. V was cut by 6 bases and J by 8 bases, with 28 bases left in between. The CDR3 consists of 17 residues. The CDR3 is CASRPTVLSPIEPEAFF. As DNA, the CDR3 is TGCGCCAGCAGGCCGACAGTGCTAAGCCCCATCGAGCCGGAAGCTTTCTTT.

The chain carries TRBV10-3 and TRBJ2-2; 9 nucleotides line up with TRBD1. This CDR3 contains 14 residues. Germline V gives CDR1 ENHRY, CDR2 SYGVKD. Trimming took 6 bases from V and 5 from J; bases not matched to a gene: 4. CDR3 in amino acids: CAISAGTGTGELFF. CDR3 sequence (DNA): TGTGCCATCAGCGCCGGGACAGGGACCGGGGAGCTGTTTTTT.

CDR3 sequence reads: CASSLGGARNEKLFF. DNA of the CDR3: TGTGCCAGCAGCTTAGGGGGGGCCAGGAATGAAAAACTGTTTTTT. V is TRBV7-8 and J is TRBJ1-4; D might be TRBD1 (6 bases). The V gene's germline CDR1 is SGHVS and CDR2 FQNEAQ. Trimming removed 1 base at V and 5 bases at J, with 11 bases between. This CDR3 region has 15 residues.

Written as DNA, the CDR3 is TGCAGTGCTAGTAGGCAGACTAACTATGGCTACACCTTC. This translates into CSASRQTNYGYTF. The chain recombines TRBV20-1 with TRBJ1-2; D is unclear. This CDR3 region has 13 residues. CDR1 and CDR2 (germline): DFQATT, SNEGSKA (reference sequence). V lost 3 bases, J lost 0 bases, and 8 bases lay in between.

This clone occurred once. V usage is TRBV5-1 and J usage is TRBJ2-7; TRBD1 agrees at 9 bases. The CDR3 contains 14 residues. CDR1 is SGHRS, CDR2 YFSETQ, per germline. After removal of 4 bases from V and 5 bases from J, the junction contained 7 bases not matched to a gene. Here the CDR3 DNA reads TGCGCCAGCAGCCCGGGACAGGGATTCAACGAGCAGTACTTC. Translated: CASSPGQGFNEQYF.

The V gene is TRBV28, the J gene TRBJ1-1; no clear D gene. The CDR3 is made up of 12 amino acids. V was clipped by 2 bases and J by 7 bases, with 8 bases between them. CDR1 is MDHEN, CDR2 SYDVKM, per germline. CDR3 nucleotide sequence: TGTGCCAGCAGTTTAAACGGGTATGAAGCTTTCTTT. Residues: CASSLNGYEAFF. Drawing the rest from reference TRBV28 and TRBJ1-1, the complete variable domain is DVKVTQSSRYLVKRTGEKVFLECVQDMDHENMFWYRQDPGLGLRLIYFSYDVKMKEKGDIPEGYSVSREKKERFSLILESASTNQTSMYLCASSLNGYEAFFGQGTRLTVV.

The chain carries TRBV5-1 and TRBJ2-3, with D unresolved. CDR3 length equals 13 residues. In germline, CDR1 is SGHRS, CDR2 YFSETQ. Trimming took off 6 bases at V and 0 bases at J, with 8 bases between the two ends. The DNA for the CDR3 is TGCGCCAGCACGCCAACGAGCACAGATACGCAGTATTTT. It translates to CASTPTSTDTQYF.

The V call is TRBV6-2 or TRBV6-3, the J call TRBJ1-5; D gene unclear. Between the trimmed V and J ends, which lost 6 bases and 0 bases, there was a span of 9 bases. The CDR3 is 14 residues long. Germline V gene data show CDR1 as MNHEY and CDR2 as SVGEGT. In DNA, the CDR3 is TGTGCCAGCAGCCCCAAGATTAGCAATCAGCCCCAGCATTTT. This encodes CASSPKISNQPQHF.

The chain is built from TRBV19 and TRBJ1-5; possible D gene TRBD1, 5 bases. Trimming took off 8 bases at V and 6 bases at J, with 20 bases between the two ends. This CDR3 comprises 15 residues. Germline CDR1 reads LNHDA; CDR2 reads SQIVND (reference sequence). CDR3 amino acids: CASGAGAGVSQPQHF. The CDR3 nucleotides read TGTGCCAGTGGGGCCGGGGCGGGAGTCAGTCAGCCCCAGCATTTT.

This clone showed up just once. The chain is built from TRBV7-9 and TRBJ2-2; tentatively, D is TRBD1 or TRBD2 (6 bases each). Germline lookup yields CDR1 SEHNR and CDR2 FQNEAQ (reference sequence). The CDR3 extends over 15 amino acids. V lost 8 bases and J 4 bases, leaving 17 bases between the germline ends. The DNA for the CDR3 is TGTGCCAGCGCGCGTTCGGGGGCGCCCACCGGGGAGCTGTTTTTT. Its protein is CASARSGAPTGELFF.

This chain uses TRBV5-6 with TRBJ2-3; D is unresolved. Germline values: CDR1 SGHDT, CDR2 YYEEEE. Trimming left V 0 bases short and J 1 base short, with 6 bases between. CDR3 length: 14 residues. CDR3 in amino acids: CASSLGLGTDTQYF. DNA for the CDR3: TGTGCCAGCAGCTTGGGGTTGGGCACAGATACGCAGTATTTT.

The chain couples TRBV5-6 to TRBJ1-1; 7 nucleotides match TRBD1. The CDR3 is 13 residues long. V shed 4 bases, J shed 7 bases, and the junction held 7 bases outside the gene matches. From germline, CDR1 is SGHDT and CDR2 YYEEEE. The CDR3 here is CASSRTGANEAFF. The CDR3 nucleotides are TGTGCCAGCAGCCGGACAGGCGCTAATGAAGCTTTCTTT.

This chain joins TRBV28 and TRBJ1-2, with D possibly being TRBD1 (5 bases). This CDR3 contains 14 residues. Germline CDR1 MDHEN, CDR2 SYDVKM. V was cut by 8 bases and J by 2 bases, with 15 bases left in between. As DNA, the CDR3 is TGTGCCAGCGCCTCAGGAGGGGCGAACTATGGCTACACCTTC. Its translation: CASASGGANYGYTF.

This clone has only a few counts. The chain combines TRBV9 with TRBJ2-1, with 10 bases matching TRBD2. The length of the CDR3 is 16 residues. Per germline, CDR1 SGDLS and CDR2 YYNGEE. With 0 bases clipped from V and 0 bases from J, the junction kept 0 bases outside the gene matches. The CDR3 coding sequence is TGTGCCAGCAGCGTAGCTAGCGGGGGCTCCTACAATGAGCAGTTCTTC. It is translated as CASSVASGGSYNEQFF.

The V and J genes are TRBV7-3 and TRBJ1-2; D gene uncertain. CDR1 and CDR2 (germline): SGHTA, FQGTGA. V shed 5 bases and J shed 5 bases, with 12 bases lying between them. CDR3 size: 13 residues. The CDR3 DNA reads TGTGCCAGCAGCCCGGGCATCGGATATGGCTACACCTTC. It specifies CASSPGIGYGYTF.

The gene calls are TRBV2 and TRBJ1-4; tentative D call: TRBD1 (6 bases). CDR3 size: 13 residues. Trimming shortened V by 6 bases and J by 3 bases, and 8 bases separated the two germline ends. Germline CDR1 reads SNHLY; CDR2 reads FYNNEI. The CDR3 region is CASRTGSNEKLFF. For the CDR3, the DNA is TGTGCCAGCAGAACAGGGTCTAATGAAAAACTGTTTTTT.

This chain joins TRBV27 and TRBJ1-1; D uncertain. CDR1 and CDR2 from the germline V gene are MNHEY and SMNVEV (reference sequence). The CDR3 consists of 15 residues. V was trimmed by 2 bases and J by 1 base, leaving 11 bases between them. DNA for the CDR3: TGTGCCAGCAGTTTAGCCGCCGCGGCGAACACTGAAGCTTTCTTT. This sequence encodes CASSLAAAANTEAFF.

This chain links TRBV10-3 with TRBJ1-2; TRBD1 might be the D (6 bases). Trimming removed 0 bases from V and 5 bases from J, with 13 bases in between. This CDR3 spans 15 amino acids. Germline CDR1 is ENHRY and CDR2 is SYGVKD. DNA of the CDR3: TGTGCCATCAGTGAGTCGTTTAAGGACAGATATGGCTACACCTTC. This codes for CAISESFKDRYGYTF.

A single count supports this clone. The V call is TRBV24-1, the J call TRBJ1-1; D is perhaps TRBD1 (5 bases). Trimming cost V 7 bases and J 4 bases, with 18 bases left between them. Germline V lookup: CDR1 KGHDR, CDR2 SFDVKD. The CDR3 covers 15 residues. CDR3 sequence: CATSPGGAGSTEAFF. CDR3 sequence (DNA): TGTGCCACCAGCCCGGGAGGGGCAGGGAGCACTGAAGCTTTCTTT.

This chain joins TRBV28 and TRBJ2-4; no clear D. This CDR3 has 13 residues. Trimming took off 3 bases at V and 7 bases at J, with 10 bases between the two ends. The germline gives CDR1 MDHEN, CDR2 SYDVKM. CDR3 DNA: TGTGCCAGCAGTTTTCGGGTCGCGAACATTCAGTACTTC. This translates into CASSFRVANIQYF.

The genes are TRBV6-5 and TRBJ2-2, with 7 bases lining up with TRBD1. V dropped 1 base and J dropped 5; count of bases not matched to a gene: 1. CDR1 and CDR2 from the germline V gene are MNHEY and SVGAGI. This CDR3 region has 14 residues. The CDR3 DNA follows: TGTGCCAGCAGTTACTTGGGACAGACCGGGGAGCTGTTTTTT. It codes for CASSYLGQTGELFF.

The rearrangement links TRBV5-1 to TRBJ1-4, with a tentative D call TRBD1 (5 bases). V was shortened by 4 bases and J by 0 bases, with 10 bases between the two germline ends. The CDR3 has 15 amino acids. Germline V gene data show CDR1 as SGHRS and CDR2 as YFSETQ. CDR3 coding DNA: TGCGCCAGCAGCCCGTCCAGGGCAACTAATGAAAAACTGTTTTTT. It encodes CASSPSRATNEKLFF.

The chain couples TRBV19 to TRBJ2-5; 7 positions agree with TRBD1. V shed 5 bases, J shed 5 bases, and the junction held 8 bases outside the gene matches. CDR1 and CDR2 from the germline V gene are LNHDA and SQIVND (reference sequence). The CDR3 contains 14 residues. The CDR3 loop is CASSLQGPAETQYF. For the CDR3, the DNA is TGTGCCAGTAGTCTACAGGGGCCGGCGGAGACCCAGTACTTC.

This chain links TRBV7-9 with TRBJ1-6; 11 bases align to TRBD1. This CDR3 has 15 amino acids. Germline V gene data show CDR1 as SEHNR and CDR2 as FQNEAQ (reference sequence). V was clipped by 1 base and J by 10 bases; unmatched bases: 3. The CDR3 loop is CASSLDGTGGSPLHF. DNA for the CDR3: TGTGCCAGCAGCTTAGATGGGACAGGGGGATCACCCCTCCACTTT.

This clone was recorded a few times. This chain joins TRBV28 and TRBJ2-5, with D possibly TRBD1 on 5 matching bases. Germline loops: CDR1 MDHEN, CDR2 SYDVKM. The CDR3 has 14 amino acids. V was pared by 0 bases and J by 5 bases, with 10 bases between. The CDR3 spells CASSLWSKGETQYF. CDR3 nucleotide sequence: TGTGCCAGCAGTTTATGGTCGAAGGGGGAGACCCAGTACTTC.

This sequence joins TRBV27 and TRBJ1-6; tentative D call: TRBD1 (6 bases). Trimming cost V 4 bases and J 8 bases, with 12 bases left between them. Germline V lookup: CDR1 MNHEY, CDR2 SMNVEV (reference sequence). The length of the CDR3 is 14 residues. The CDR3 here is CASSSGGGYSPLHF. The CDR3 nucleotides read TGTGCCAGCAGTTCGGGAGGGGGGTATTCACCCCTCCACTTT.